This record concerns one T cell receptor (beta chain) sequence. In the authors' workflow: Estimated nucleated cell counts came from reference gene primer amplification. Using immunoSEQ multiplex PCR, the repertoire was profiled, and TCRdb retains in-frame clones only, with some absent. V and J calls and clone size are given by that table; D and trimming were obtained from the DNA. Of some 260,000 clones listed, around 90% were seen once; the top ten hold about 1%. This specimen comes from a study of blood T cell repertoires in COVID-19. Study at large: Sample material is recorded as cDNA or gDNA derived from T cells, B-cell-depleted T cells, or PBMCs.

Germline-derived CDR1 and CDR2 are SNHLY and FYNNEI. V trimming: 6 bases; J trimming: 2 bases; junction bases outside the gene matches: 4. This CDR3 has 15 residues. The material sequenced was peripheral blood. The receptor was isolated from a woman between 35 and 50 years old who had recovered from COVID-19. The chain recombines TRBV2 with TRBJ2-5, with 12 bases fitting TRBD2. The CDR3 DNA follows: TGTGCCAGCAGGAGACTAGCGGGGGCACAAGAGACCCAGTACTTC. It yields the protein CASRRLAGAQETQYF. The complete variable domain, with remaining parts taken from reference TRBV2 and TRBJ2-5, reads EPEVTQTPSHQVTQMGQEVILRCVPISNHLYFYWYRQILGQKVEFLVSFYNNEISEKSEIFDDQFSVERPDGSNFTLKIRSTKLEDSAMYFCASRRLAGAQETQYFGPGTRLLVL.